Shown below are 10 T cell receptor beta chains from a single sample sequenced in a study of cytomegalovirus exposure and HLA in healthy donors. PCR involved 60 Vbeta and 13 Jbeta primers. Sequencing was performed with immunoSEQ multiplex PCR; in TCRdb, only in-frame clones are kept and a portion is missing. The table has 150,000 or so clones, roughly 80% seen once. Sequencing was carried out using PBMCs. These receptors all come from a male donor in good health and CMV-seropositive.

V is TRBV7-9 and J is TRBJ1-3; D is possibly TRBD1 (5 bases). This CDR3 spans 16 amino acids. Trimming removed 1 base from V and 6 bases from J, with 16 bases in between. The V gene's germline CDR1 is SEHNR and CDR2 FQNEAQ (reference sequence). CDR3 protein: CASSLEPGREVNTIYF. The CDR3 DNA sequence: TGTGCCAGCAGCTTAGAACCCGGCAGGGAGGTAAACACCATATATTTT.

The rearrangement links TRBV7-2 to TRBJ1-2, with 7 bases matching TRBD1. V was pared by 8 bases and J by 3 bases, with 9 bases of the junction left unmatched. The CDR3 is 14 residues long. The germline gives CDR1 SGHTA, CDR2 FQGNSA. The CDR3 DNA reads TGTGCCAGCGACCAACGACAGGGACACTATGGCTACACCTTC. Its protein product is CASDQRQGHYGYTF.

The CDR3 spells CASRLGGTGEKLFF. The CDR3 DNA reads as TGTGCCAGCAGACTAGGAGGGACAGGGGAAAAACTGTTTTTT. The genes are TRBV6-5 and TRBJ1-4; 9 bases line up with TRBD1. The V gene's germline CDR1 is MNHEY and CDR2 SVGAGI. The J segment lost 8 bases and the V segment lost 6 bases, leaving 7 bases of the junction unmatched. The CDR3 loop spans 14 amino acids.

This CDR3 is CASSLGLGAFF. DNA of the CDR3: TGTGCCAGCAGCTTGGGACTAGGGGCTTTCTTT. The chain carries TRBV5-8 and TRBJ1-1; D ambiguous. Trimming removed 0 bases at V and 11 bases at J, with 8 bases between. This CDR3 has 11 residues. The germline V gene encodes CDR1 SGHTS and CDR2 YDEGEE.

The chain is built from TRBV10-2 and TRBJ2-2; 12 bases line up with TRBD2. The CDR3 length is 14 residues. Germline-derived CDR1 and CDR2 are WSHSY and SAAADI. Unmatched junction bases numbered 2, after V lost 8 bases and J lost 4 bases. CDR3 sequence: CASGGLAGTGELFF. CDR3 bases: TGCGCCAGCGGGGGACTAGCGGGCACCGGGGAGCTGTTTTTT.

This sequence joins TRBV9 and TRBJ2-2, with 9 bases that match TRBD1. Losses at the gene ends were 3 bases for V and 3 bases for J; bases not matched to a gene: 9. The CDR3 has 17 residues. The germline CDR1 and CDR2 sequences are SGDLS and YYNGEE. In DNA, the CDR3 is TGTGCCAGCAGCGCGACCTCCGGGACAGGGTACACCGGGGAGCTGTTTTTT. Its translation: CASSATSGTGYTGELFF. Full variable domain (remainder filled in from reference TRBV9 and TRBJ2-2): DSGVTQTPKHLITATGQRVTLRCSPRSGDLSVYWYQQSLDQGLQFLIQYYNGEERAKGNILERFSAQQFPDLHSELNLSSLELGDSALYFCASSATSGTGYTGELFFGEGSRLTVL.

This clone appeared a few times. The chain has TRBV30 and TRBJ1-5; D not resolved. CDR1 is GTSNPN, CDR2 SVGIG, per germline (reference sequence). The CDR3 length is 17 residues. Between the trimmed V and J ends, which lost 0 bases and 5 bases, there was a span of 20 bases. CDR3 sequence reads: CAWSVSLGRRTDQPQHF. The CDR3 bases are TGTGCCTGGAGTGTATCGTTAGGGAGAAGAACAGATCAGCCCCAGCATTTT. The full variable domain, with the rest looked up from reference TRBV30 and TRBJ1-5, is SQTIHQWPATLVQPVGSPLSLECTVEGTSNPNLYWYRQAAGRGLQLLFYSVGIGQISSEVPQNLSASRPQDRQFILSSKKLLLSDSGFYLCAWSVSLGRRTDQPQHFGDGTRLSIL.

The chain couples TRBV13 to TRBJ2-3; 9 nucleotides line up with TRBD1. Trimming took 4 bases from V and 1 from J; bases not matched to a gene: 6. The germline CDR1 and CDR2 sequences are PRHDT and FYEKMQ (reference sequence). The CDR3 extends over 16 amino acids. CDR3 loop: CASSSNTGGGTDTQYF. The CDR3 DNA sequence: TGTGCCAGCAGCTCCAATACAGGGGGCGGCACAGATACGCAGTATTTT.

The chain combines TRBV4-1 with TRBJ1-2; 8 bases match TRBD1. The CDR3 totals 15 residues. The trim removed 1 base at V and 4 bases at J, leaving 5 bases unmatched. Germline CDR1 and CDR2: MGHRA and YSYEKL. For the CDR3, the DNA is TGCGCCAGCAGCCAAGCCGGACAGGGTTCCTATGGCTACACCTTC. This sequence encodes CASSQAGQGSYGYTF.

The rearrangement joins TRBV5-5 to TRBJ2-7; D not resolved. The CDR3 length is 13 residues. Trimming removed 3 bases from V and 0 bases from J, with 7 bases in between. CDR1 SGHKS and CDR2 YYEKEE come from the germline V gene (reference sequence). CDR3 protein: CASSSTSSYEQYF. CDR3 bases: TGTGCCAGCAGCTCGACAAGCTCCTACGAGCAGTACTTC.